This TCR beta chain was sequenced during a study of CD8+ T cells in alopecia areata. V lost 4 bases to trimming and J lost 8 bases, with 9 bases between them. Germline-derived CDR1 and CDR2 are PRHDT and FYEKMQ (reference sequence). This CDR3 contains 12 residues. TCR sequencing used cDNA made by reverse transcription of extracted RNA. TCRdb keeps only in-frame clones here, not all; method: immunoSEQ multiplex PCR. The data show 150,000 or so clones, just over 65% seen once. Study-wide results and caveats: Across lesional scalp, and particularly alopecia totalis/universalis, clonality surpassed that of normal scalp. Patients shared TCRs less clearly than mice did, possibly for HLA-related reasons.

PBMCs were stained for CD3, CD4 and CD8, and CD4+ and CD8+ T cells were sorted. As concerns this clone: The target antigen is unknown.

The specimen was CD8+ T cells sorted from blood, collected at week 0. This chain uses TRBV13 with TRBJ2-1; D remains unclear. The receptor's source is a human donor with alopecia areata. In nucleotides, the CDR3 is TGTGCCAGCAGCTCGCTTATTGATGAGCAGTTCTTC. It is translated as CASSSLIDEQFF.